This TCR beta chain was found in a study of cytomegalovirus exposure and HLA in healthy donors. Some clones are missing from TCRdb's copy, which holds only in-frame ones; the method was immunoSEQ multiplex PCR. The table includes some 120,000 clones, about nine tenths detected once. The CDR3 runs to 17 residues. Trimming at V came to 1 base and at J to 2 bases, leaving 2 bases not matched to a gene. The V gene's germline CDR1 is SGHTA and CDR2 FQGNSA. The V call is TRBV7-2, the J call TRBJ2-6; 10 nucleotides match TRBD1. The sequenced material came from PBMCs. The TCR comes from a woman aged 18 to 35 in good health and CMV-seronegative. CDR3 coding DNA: TGTGCCAGCAGCTTAGAGACAGGGGGCGCTGGGGCCAACGTCCTGACTTTC. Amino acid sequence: CASSLETGGAGANVLTF.